Each of the 15 T cell receptor beta chains below was sequenced from the same sample in a study of cytomegalovirus exposure and HLA in healthy donors. Researchers ran the PCR with 60 Vbeta and 13 Jbeta primers. This table comes from immunoSEQ multiplex PCR, and its TCRdb copy is limited to in-frame clones, with some not included. The table shows about 140,000 clones, with roughly 80% occurring only once. The sequenced sample was PBMCs. Receptors were obtained from a man aged 40-49 years in good health and CMV-seronegative.

The chain combines TRBV7-2 with TRBJ2-7; tentatively, D is TRBD2 (7 bases). There are 16 residues in the CDR3. In germline, CDR1 is SGHTA, CDR2 FQGNSA. Between the trimmed V and J ends, which lost 2 bases and 0 bases, there was a span of 14 bases. The CDR3 DNA is TGTGCCAGCAGCTTAAGGGGGGGGCCTCCCTCCTACGAGCAGTACTTC. This sequence encodes CASSLRGGPPSYEQYF.

The chain joins TRBV6-5 to TRBJ2-5, with 9 bases lining up with TRBD1. CDR3 length: 12 residues. Germline V gene data show CDR1 as MNHEY and CDR2 as SVGAGI. J lost 9 bases, V lost 6 bases, and 5 bases had no gene match. CDR3 nucleotides: TGTGCCAGCAGCGACAGGGGGATGGCCCAGTACTTC. This codes for CASSDRGMAQYF.

This clone was seen a single time. The chain recombines TRBV27 with TRBJ2-3; TRBD2 agrees at 9 bases. CDR3 length: 21 amino acids. J lost 1 base, V lost 2 bases, and 19 bases had no gene match. Looked up from germline, CDR1 is MNHEY and CDR2 is SMNVEV (reference sequence). CDR3: CASSLQRLAGKLGDRTDTQYF. Written as DNA, the CDR3 is TGTGCCAGCAGTTTACAGCGGCTAGCGGGGAAGTTAGGAGATCGCACAGATACGCAGTATTTT.

The V and J genes are TRBV6-1 and TRBJ2-5; perhaps TRBD2 as D (6 bases). Trimming shortened V by 4 bases and J by 5 bases, and 14 bases separated the two germline ends. The CDR3 spans 14 residues. Germline V CDR1 and CDR2: MNHNS, SASEGT. CDR3 protein: CASSARENRETQYF. The CDR3 DNA reads TGTGCCAGCAGTGCCCGGGAGAATCGGGAGACCCAGTACTTC.

The rearrangement joins TRBV6-4 to TRBJ2-7; TRBD1 matches at 10 bases. The V gene end was trimmed by 6 bases and the J gene end by 5 bases; junction bases not matched to a gene: 7. In germline, CDR1 is MRHNA, CDR2 SNTAGT. This CDR3 has 14 residues. The CDR3: CASSAGQGNDEQYF. The CDR3 DNA sequence: TGTGCCAGCAGCGCGGGACAGGGGAACGACGAGCAGTACTTC.

The chain links TRBV5-1 to TRBJ2-7, with TRBD1 matching over 10 bases. V shed 4 bases and J 7 bases; nucleotides not matched to a gene: 8. Germline assignment: CDR1 SGHRS and CDR2 YFSETQ. This CDR3 comprises 14 residues. Written as DNA, the CDR3 is TGCGCCAGCAGCAACCGACAGGGGGCTTGGGAGCAGTACTTC. It is translated as CASSNRQGAWEQYF.

The genes are TRBV11-2 and TRBJ1-2; a weak D match, TRBD1 (6 bases). Germline V gene lookup returns CDR1 SGHAT and CDR2 FQNNGV. This CDR3 contains 13 residues. V lost 2 bases and J lost 8, with 12 bases in between. The CDR3, as DNA: TGTGCCAGCAGCTTAACGGGGGGGCAAGGCTACACCTTC. This translates into CASSLTGGQGYTF.

This sequence joins TRBV7-3 and TRBJ1-1; 9 positions match TRBD1. This CDR3 spans 14 amino acids. The ends lost 5 bases at V and 3 bases at J; junction bases unmatched: 4. Per germline, CDR1 SGHTA and CDR2 FQGTGA. The CDR3 nucleotides read TGTGCCAGCAGCCAAGGACAGGGGCACACTGAAGCTTTCTTT. This encodes CASSQGQGHTEAFF.

The rearrangement links TRBV7-2 to TRBJ1-1, with D perhaps matching TRBD1 (5 bases). V was pared by 2 bases and J by 5 bases, with 12 bases between. Germline V lookup: CDR1 SGHTA, CDR2 FQGNSA. The CDR3 covers 14 residues. CDR3 nucleotides: TGTGCCAGCAGCTTACTCAGGGTGCTAACTGAAGCTTTCTTT. Protein sequence: CASSLLRVLTEAFF. Full variable domain (rest looked up from reference TRBV7-2 and TRBJ1-1): GAGVSQSPSNKVTEKGKDVELRCDPISGHTALYWYRQSLGQGLEFLIYFQGNSAPDKSGLPSDRFSAERTGGSVSTLTIQRTQQEDSAVYLCASSLLRVLTEAFFGQGTRLTVV.

The chain uses TRBV5-6 and TRBJ1-2; 8 positions agree with TRBD1. V gave up 0 bases and J gave up 3 bases; unmatched junction bases: 7. CDR3 length: 16 amino acids. CDR1 and CDR2 from the germline V gene are SGHDT and YYEEEE. The chain's CDR3 is CASSLDGQGSDYGYTF. Written as DNA, the CDR3 is TGTGCCAGCAGCTTGGACGGACAGGGATCGGACTATGGCTACACCTTC. Filled out from reference TRBV5-6 and TRBJ1-2, the complete variable domain reads DAGVTQSPTHLIKTRGQQVTLRCSPKSGHDTVSWYQQALGQGPQFIFQYYEEEERQRGNFPDRFSGHQFPNYSSELNVNALLLGDSALYLCASSLDGQGSDYGYTFGSGTRLTVV.

The table lists this clone with a count of one. This chain connects TRBV6-5 to TRBJ2-5, with a tentative D call TRBD2 (5 bases). With 8 bases removed from V and 7 bases from J, the gap between germline ends came to 17 bases. The germline CDR1 and CDR2 sequences are MNHEY and SVGAGI. The CDR3 has 13 amino acids. CDR3 residues: CASRRGSAPTQYF. The CDR3, as DNA: TGTGCCAGCCGCCGCGGGTCCGCCCCGACCCAGTACTTC.

With respect to this clone: The junction does not match germline at one end; this may be a read error. The same CDR3 can be traced to other DNA sequences in this sample. DNA for the CDR3: TGTGCCATCAGTGAGTCGGGGGGGGACTATCGCTACACCTTC. Translation gives CAISESGGDYRYTF. The chain couples TRBV10-3 to TRBJ1-2; tentative D call: TRBD1 (5 bases). The CDR3 has 14 residues. CDR1 and CDR2 (germline): ENHRY, SYGVKD.

The chain combines TRBV7-9 with TRBJ2-7; TRBD2 might be the D (5 bases). The CDR3 totals 13 residues. Trimming took off 5 bases at V and 5 bases at J, with 13 bases between the two ends. Germline assignment: CDR1 SEHNR and CDR2 FQNEAQ (reference sequence). DNA of the CDR3: TGTGCCAGCAGCCCGAGCGGTTTGGACGAGCAGTACTTC. Amino acids: CASSPSGLDEQYF.

The CDR3 loop is CASSQVVGASYEQYF. The CDR3 DNA reads TGCGCCAGCAGCCAAGTAGTGGGGGCCTCCTACGAGCAGTACTTC. The rearrangement links TRBV4-3 to TRBJ2-5; a weak D match, TRBD1 (6 bases). Matching the DNA end better, TRBJ2-7 makes the J call doubtful. The germline V gene has CDR1 LGHNA and CDR2 YSLEER. This CDR3 comprises 15 residues.

The chain recombines TRBV21-1 with TRBJ1-5; whether TRBD1, the table's D call, matches the DNA was not checked. TRBV21-1 is deemed a pseudogene. This CDR3 is 14 amino acids long. The CDR3 region is CASSGTGGNQPQHF. The CDR3 DNA follows: TGTGCCAGCAGCGGGACAGGGGGCAATCAGCCCCAGCATTTT.